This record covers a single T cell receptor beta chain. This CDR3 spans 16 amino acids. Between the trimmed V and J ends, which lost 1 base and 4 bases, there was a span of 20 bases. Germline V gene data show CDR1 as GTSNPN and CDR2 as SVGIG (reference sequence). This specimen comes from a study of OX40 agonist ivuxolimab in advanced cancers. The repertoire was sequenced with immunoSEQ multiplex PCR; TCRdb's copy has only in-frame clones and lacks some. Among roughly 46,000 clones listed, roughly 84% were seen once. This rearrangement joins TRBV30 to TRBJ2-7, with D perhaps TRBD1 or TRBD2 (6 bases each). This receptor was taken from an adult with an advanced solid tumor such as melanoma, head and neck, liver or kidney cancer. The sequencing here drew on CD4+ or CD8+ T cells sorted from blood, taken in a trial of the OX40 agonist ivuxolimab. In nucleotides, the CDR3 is TGTGCCTGGAGTGGTTCAAGGTGGGGGGCCGGGTACGAGCAGTACTTC. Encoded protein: CAWSGSRWGAGYEQYF.